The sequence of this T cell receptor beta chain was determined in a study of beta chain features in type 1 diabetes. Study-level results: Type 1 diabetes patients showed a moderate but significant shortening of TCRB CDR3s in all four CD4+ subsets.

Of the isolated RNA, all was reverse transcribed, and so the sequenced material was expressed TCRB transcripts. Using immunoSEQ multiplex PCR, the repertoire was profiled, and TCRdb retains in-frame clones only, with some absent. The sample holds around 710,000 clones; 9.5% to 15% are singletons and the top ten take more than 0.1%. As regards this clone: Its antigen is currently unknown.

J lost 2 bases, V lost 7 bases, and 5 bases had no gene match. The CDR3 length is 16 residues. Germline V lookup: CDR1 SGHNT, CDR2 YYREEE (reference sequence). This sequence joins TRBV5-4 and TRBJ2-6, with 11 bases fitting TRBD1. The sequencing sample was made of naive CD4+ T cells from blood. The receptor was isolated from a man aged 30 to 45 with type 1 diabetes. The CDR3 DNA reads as TGTGCCAGCTTGGACAGGGGGCGAACTGGGGCCAACGTCCTGACTTTC. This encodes CASLDRGRTGANVLTF.